Listed here are 23 T cell receptor beta chains from one sample, sequenced in a study of blood T cell repertoires in COVID-19. Produced via immunoSEQ multiplex PCR; TCRdb's table is partial and in-frame only. The table includes some 270,000 clones, under 90% detected once. Input material: peripheral blood. These receptors came from a middle-aged man with acute or convalescent COVID-19.

The J gene is TRBJ2-4, the V gene TRBV7-3, with D perhaps TRBD1 (5 bases). CDR1 is SGHTA, CDR2 FQGTGA, per germline. The CDR3 totals 12 residues. V shed 2 bases and J shed 8 bases, with 7 bases lying between them. In DNA, the CDR3 is TGTGCCAGCAGCTTATTAGGGGACATTCAGTACTTC. Amino acid sequence: CASSLLGDIQYF.

The gene calls are TRBV7-2 and TRBJ2-2; 8 nucleotides line up with TRBD2. The J segment lost 6 bases and the V segment lost 1 base, leaving 4 bases of the junction unmatched. The CDR3 has 15 residues. The germline V gene has CDR1 SGHTA and CDR2 FQGNSA. CDR3 sequence: CASSLDGTRAGELFF. CDR3 DNA: TGTGCCAGCAGCTTAGATGGGACTAGGGCCGGGGAGCTGTTTTTT.

V and J are TRBV6-6 and TRBJ2-3, with D perhaps TRBD2 (6 bases). This CDR3 region has 13 residues. In germline, CDR1 is MNHNY, CDR2 SVGAGI (reference sequence). V lost 5 bases and J 9 bases, leaving 15 bases between the germline ends. As DNA, the CDR3 is TGTGCCAGCAGTCCCGGGAGTGAAGGAACGCAGTATTTT. The encoded protein is CASSPGSEGTQYF.

Points on this clone: Relative to the germline gene, one junction end is altered; a read error may explain this. This chain joins TRBV30 and TRBJ2-2; 8 bases line up with TRBD1. CDR1 and CDR2 from the germline V gene are GTSNPN and SVGIG (reference sequence). The CDR3 sequence is 15 residues long. The CDR3 reads CAWSPTQGDTRELFF. CDR3 nucleotide sequence: TGTGCCTGGAGCCCGACACAGGGGGACACCCGGGAGCTGTTTTTT.

The chain recombines TRBV5-5 with TRBJ1-2; the D is unclear. The CDR3 extends over 11 amino acids. Germline V lookup: CDR1 SGHKS, CDR2 YYEKEE (reference sequence). V was pared by 2 bases and J by 5 bases, with 4 bases between. The CDR3 is CASSFVYGYTF. CDR3 nucleotides: TGTGCCAGCAGCTTTGTATATGGCTACACCTTC.

This clone was counted a single time. The V gene is TRBV5-4, the J gene TRBJ2-3; TRBD1 matches 7 bases. In germline, CDR1 is SGHNT, CDR2 YYREEE (reference sequence). V lost 4 bases to trimming and J lost 1 base; unmatched junction nucleotides: 9. This CDR3 contains 16 residues. CDR3 protein: CASSIGQVGGTDTQYF. The DNA of the CDR3 is TGTGCCAGCAGCATAGGACAGGTAGGGGGCACAGATACGCAGTATTTT.

This chain links TRBV5-4 with TRBJ1-6; 9 bases map to TRBD1. CDR1 and CDR2 (germline): SGHNT, YYREEE (reference sequence). J was trimmed by 7 bases and V by 2 bases; bases with no gene match: 1. The CDR3 is 14 amino acids. As DNA, the CDR3 is TGTGCCAGCAGCTTCGGACAGGGGAATTCACCCCTCCACTTT. Translation: CASSFGQGNSPLHF. Full variable domain (outside the CDR3, taken from reference TRBV5-4 and TRBJ1-6): ETGVTQSPTHLIKTRGQQVTLRCSSQSGHNTVSWYQQALGQGPQFIFQYYREEENGRGNFPPRFSGLQFPNYSSELNVNALELDDSALYLCASSFGQGNSPLHFGNGTRLTVT.

The rearrangement joins TRBV29-1 to TRBJ2-3; D call uncertain. Germline V gene data show CDR1 as SQVTM and CDR2 as ANQGSEA. Deletions cut 7 bases from V and 6 bases from J, with 8 bases between. The CDR3 loop spans 10 amino acids. CDR3 in DNA: TGCAGCGCCGGGTGGGATACGCAGTATTTT. It is translated as CSAGWDTQYF.

This clone was recorded once. The chain carries TRBV18 and TRBJ2-2; TRBD2 matches 12 bases. There are 15 residues in the CDR3. The V and J ends lost 6 bases and 6 bases, in that order; junction bases with no gene match: 5. The germline CDR1 and CDR2 sequences are KGHSH and LQKENI. CDR3 loop: CASSPSGGASGELFF. The CDR3 region has the DNA TGTGCCAGCTCCCCTAGCGGGGGGGCCTCCGGGGAGCTGTTTTTT.

The chain links TRBV2 to TRBJ2-7, with D perhaps TRBD2 (5 bases). The germline CDR1 and CDR2 sequences are SNHLY and FYNNEI. V was cut by 9 bases and J by 4 bases, with 22 bases left in between. This CDR3 contains 15 residues. CDR3 sequence (DNA): TGTGCCAGTCACGGTGCCAGCAGTGAGGGTTACGAGCAGTACTTC. It is translated as CASHGASSEGYEQYF.

This clone was detected once. The chain uses TRBV30 and TRBJ1-2, with D perhaps TRBD1 (6 bases). CDR3 length: 14 residues. Germline CDR1 GTSNPN, CDR2 SVGIG (reference sequence). V lost 8 bases and J 6 bases, leaving 22 bases between the germline ends. The CDR3 is CARLGDTQRDGYTF. The CDR3 nucleotides are TGTGCCCGCCTGGGGGACACACAGAGGGATGGCTACACCTTC.

The chain uses TRBV7-9 and TRBJ2-5; no reliable D call. Germline-derived CDR1 and CDR2 are SEHNR and FQNEAQ (reference sequence). Trimming removed 2 bases at V and 1 base at J, with 14 bases between. This CDR3 has 16 residues. The CDR3 loop is CASSLWQANLQETQYF. DNA of the CDR3: TGTGCCAGCAGCTTATGGCAGGCGAACCTCCAAGAGACCCAGTACTTC. Looking up the rest from reference TRBV7-9 and TRBJ2-5 gives the full variable domain: DTGVSQNPRHKITKRGQNVTFRCDPISEHNRLYWYRQTLGQGPEFLTYFQNEAQLEKSRLLSDRFSAERPKGSFSTLEIQRTEQGDSAMYLCASSLWQANLQETQYFGPGTRLLVL.

The chain combines TRBV5-1 with TRBJ1-2, with TRBD1 identical over 7 bases. In germline, CDR1 is SGHRS, CDR2 YFSETQ. The CDR3 is 14 amino acids. The J segment lost 9 bases and the V segment lost 5 bases, leaving 13 bases of the junction unmatched. CDR3 DNA sequence: TGCGCCAGCAGTTCACTGGACAGGCGGAAGAGCTACACCTTC. Residues: CASSSLDRRKSYTF.

V usage is TRBV13 and J usage is TRBJ2-3; a possible D gene is TRBD1 (5 bases). Germline V gene sequence: CDR1 PRHDT, CDR2 FYEKMQ (reference sequence). The germline V and J ends were trimmed by 5 bases and 0 bases, with 12 bases remaining between them. This CDR3 contains 15 residues. CDR3 in amino acids: CASSPAGSSTDTQYF. CDR3 in DNA: TGTGCCAGCAGCCCCGCAGGGTCTAGCACAGATACGCAGTATTTT.

This chain joins TRBV7-8 and TRBJ1-5, with a weak D call TRBD1 (5 bases). V dropped 1 base and J dropped 7 bases, with 17 bases sitting between them. Germline loops: CDR1 SGHVS, CDR2 FQNEAQ. This CDR3 has 16 residues. The CDR3: CASSLDGAGLGQPQHF. The CDR3 nucleotides read TGTGCCAGCAGCTTAGACGGAGCAGGGCTGGGGCAGCCCCAGCATTTT.

This clone was seen only once. This chain links TRBV18 with TRBJ2-1, with TRBD2 matching 8 bases. Losses at the gene ends were 5 bases for V and 10 bases for J; bases not matched to a gene: 10. The germline gives CDR1 KGHSH, CDR2 LQKENI. The CDR3 runs 14 residues. The CDR3 region has the DNA TGTGCCAGCTCAGGTCGCGGGGGGAAGGAGGAGCAGTTCTTC. It specifies CASSGRGGKEEQFF.

The CDR3 DNA sequence: TGTGCCAGCAATCCCGCCAGGGATTGCTCACCCCTCCACTTT. Amino acids: CASNPARDCSPLHF. This chain connects TRBV6-5 to TRBJ1-6; perhaps TRBD1 as D (5 bases). Trimming took 7 bases from V and 10 from J, leaving 17 bases between them. This CDR3 is built from 14 residues. Germline CDR1 MNHEY, CDR2 SVGAGI.

The rearrangement joins TRBV6-1 to TRBJ1-4, with D maybe TRBD1 (5 bases). V was cut by 1 base and J by 7 bases, with 13 bases left in between. CDR1 and CDR2 from the germline V gene are MNHNS and SASEGT. The CDR3 is 15 amino acids. Written as DNA, the CDR3 is TGTGCCAGCAGTGAAGGGGGAGGGGATAGTGAAAAACTGTTTTTT. Translation gives CASSEGGGDSEKLFF.

This sequence joins TRBV5-1 and TRBJ2-5; D not resolved. CDR3 length: 15 amino acids. The germline gives CDR1 SGHRS, CDR2 YFSETQ. V lost 1 base to trimming and J lost 1 base, with 11 bases between them. CDR3 protein: CASSLYNGFQETQYF. The DNA for the CDR3 is TGCGCCAGCAGCTTGTATAACGGTTTCCAAGAGACCCAGTACTTC. Filled out from reference TRBV5-1 and TRBJ2-5, the complete variable domain reads KAGVTQTPRYLIKTRGQQVTLSCSPISGHRSVSWYQQTPGQGLQFLFEYFSETQRNKGNFPGRFSGRQFSNSRSEMNVSTLELGDSALYLCASSLYNGFQETQYFGPGTRLLVL.

The chain joins TRBV7-3 to TRBJ2-1; D is ambiguous. Germline CDR1 reads SGHTA; CDR2 reads FQGTGA. The CDR3 extends over 13 amino acids. V shed 3 bases and J shed 7 bases, with 10 bases lying between them. CDR3 sequence (DNA): TGTGCCAGCAGCTTTGCAGGTGGGAATGAGCAGTTCTTC. Encoded protein: CASSFAGGNEQFF.

CDR3 loop: CASSQLGQVAFF. In nucleotides, the CDR3 is TGTGCCAGCAGCCAACTCGGACAGGTTGCTTTCTTT. This sequence joins TRBV3-1 (or the pseudogene TRBV3-2) and TRBJ1-1, with 7 bases aligning to TRBD1. J lost 11 bases, V lost 2 bases, and 5 bases had no gene match. The CDR3 has 12 residues. Germline CDR1 LGHDT, CDR2 YNNKEL (reference sequence).

The rearrangement uses TRBV10-3 and TRBJ1-2; TRBD1 might be the D (5 bases). This CDR3 region has 19 residues. Germline-derived CDR1 and CDR2 are ENHRY and SYGVKD. V was cut by 0 bases and J by 1 base, with 21 bases left in between. The CDR3 sequence: CAISESILPDSYYNYGYTF. CDR3 DNA: TGTGCCATCAGTGAGTCGATACTCCCAGACAGCTACTATAACTATGGCTACACCTTC.

V and J are TRBV29-1 and TRBJ1-4; tentative D call: TRBD1 (5 bases). The CDR3 totals 12 residues. V shed 5 bases and J shed 6 bases, with 10 bases lying between them. Germline-derived CDR1 and CDR2 are SQVTM and ANQGSEA. CDR3 residues: CSVYQGDEKLFF. DNA of the CDR3: TGCAGCGTTTATCAGGGTGATGAAAAACTGTTTTTT.